This is a list of T cell receptor beta chains from one sample in a study of human T cells and chemical hapten exposure. One entry per CDR3 protein, called by TCRdb with MiXCR from the RACE reads. The sample lists 28,000 or so distinct CDR3 sequences, approximately 7.4% seen once, with around a tenth in the top ten. Sequencing was carried out using whole blood. The receptors here all came from a human donor in good health. Some clones in this sample may be carry-over from other donors' samples. The CDR3 runs from the conserved cysteine through the conserved F or W. D genes are given only for firm matches. The size entry is marked missing in some rows and otherwise reads once, few, many or a size class.

j_call v_call d_call clone_size cdr3_aa cdr3_nt
TRBJ2-5 TRBV5-4 TRBD2 NA CASSFGGTETQYF TGTGCCAGCAGCTTCGGGGGGACAGAGACCCAGTACTTC
TRBJ1-5 TRBV6-5 NA NA CASGSNQPQHF TGTGCCAGCGGAAGCAATCAGCCCCAGCATTTT
TRBJ2-3 TRBV7-2 NA few CASSLESRSTDTQYF TGTGCCAGCAGCTTAGAATCGAGGAGCACAGATACGCAGTATTTT
TRBJ1-1 TRBV6-5 NA many CASNLPGGWEAFF TGTGCCAGCAACCTCCCGGGCGGATGGGAAGCTTTCTTT
TRBJ1-3 TRBV9 NA many CASSVSTNSGNTIYF TGTGCCAGCAGCGTGTCGACAAACTCTGGAAACACCATATATTTT
TRBJ2-2 TRBV24-1 TRBD2 NA CATSDLTSGRNTGELFF TGTGCCACCAGTGATCTTACTAGCGGGAGGAACACCGGGGAGCTGTTTTTT
TRBJ2-1 TRBV3-1 TRBD1 many CASSQDSWDSSYNEQFF TGTGCCAGCAGCCAAGATTCTTGGGACAGCTCCTACAATGAGCAGTTCTTC
TRBJ1-5 TRBV4-1 TRBD1 many CASSHRDSLVNQPQHF TGCGCCAGCAGCCATAGGGACAGCCTCGTCAATCAGCCCCAGCATTTT
TRBJ2-2 TRBV18 NA few CASSPGRESTEELFF TGTGCCAGCTCACCTGGCAGGGAGTCGACCGAGGAGCTGTTTTTT
TRBJ2-7 TRBV29-1 NA NA CSVVGGPGLYEQYF TGCAGCGTTGTTGGCGGGCCAGGTTTGTACGAGCAGTACTTC
TRBJ1-6 TRBV20-1 TRBD1 many CSARAPDRDHSPLHF TGCAGTGCTAGAGCCCCTGACAGGGACCACTCACCCCTCCACTTT
TRBJ2-5 TRBV29-1 TRBD2 NA CSAAPGLAGAETQYF TGCAGCGCCGCCCCGGGACTAGCGGGAGCAGAGACCCAGTACTTC
TRBJ2-6 TRBV30 NA NA CAWSVGLRILLASSGANVLTF TGTGCCTGGAGTGTAGGTTTGAGAATTCTACTGGCTTCCTCTGGGGCCAACGTCCTGACTTTC
TRBJ1-1 TRBV2 TRBD1 many CASRSPGQGIIEAFF TGTGCCAGCAGATCACCGGGACAGGGTATTATAGAAGCTTTCTTT
TRBJ2-3 TRBV28 NA many CASSLSARRRDTQYF TGTGCCAGCAGTTTATCGGCGAGGCGAAGGGATACGCAGTATTTT
TRBJ1-4 TRBV5-6 NA NA CASSWTGDEKLFF TGTGCCAGCAGCTGGACGGGAGATGAAAAACTGTTTTTT
TRBJ1-1 TRBV5-1 NA many CASSLEGNTEAFF TGCGCCAGCAGCTTGGAAGGGAACACTGAAGCTTTCTTT
TRBJ1-3 TRBV7-2 NA NA CASSWIQRGAGNTIYF TGTGCCAGCAGCTGGATTCAAAGGGGAGCTGGAAACACCATATATTTT
TRBJ2-3 TRBV29-1 TRBD1 many CSADRTSTDTQYF TGCAGCGCGGACAGGACTAGCACAGATACGCAGTATTTT
TRBJ1-5 TRBV7-9 NA many CASSLGGGSNQPQHF TGTGCCAGCAGCTTAGGTGGGGGGAGCAATCAGCCCCAGCATTTT
TRBJ1-2 TRBV20-1 TRBD1 NA CSVGQRTYGYTF TGCAGTGTGGGACAGCGCACGTATGGCTACACCTTC
TRBJ1-4 TRBV20-1 TRBD1 NA CSAGDSRNEKLFF TGCAGTGCAGGGGACAGCCGTAATGAAAAACTGTTTTTT
TRBJ2-3 TRBV20-1 TRBD2 many CSARGGRGMSDTQYF TGCAGTGCTAGAGGGGGGAGGGGCATGTCGGATACGCAGTATTTT
TRBJ2-3 TRBV12-3/TRBV12-4 NA many CASSPGLGGDTQYF TGTGCCAGCAGCCCGGGCCTTGGAGGGGATACGCAGTATTTT
TRBJ2-7 TRBV7-9 NA many CASSLTGLEQYF TGTGCCAGCAGCCTAACAGGGCTCGAGCAGTACTTC
TRBJ1-3 TRBV20-1 NA few CSARQGTGNTIYF TGCAGTGCCCGTCAGGGGACTGGAAACACCATATATTTT
TRBJ1-1 TRBV5-1 NA few CASSLPTGLNTEAFF TGCGCCAGCAGCTTACCCACAGGGCTGAACACTGAAGCTTTCTTT
TRBJ2-3 TRBV24-1 NA NA CATSDSRADTQYF TGTGCCACCAGTGATTCACGAGCGGATACGCAGTATTTT